Following are 18 T cell receptor beta chains from one sample sequenced in a study of T cell changes during pregnancy in multiple sclerosis. Produced via immunoSEQ multiplex PCR; TCRdb's table is partial and in-frame only. The top ten hold approximately 0.43% of the sample, which has about 79,000 clones, around nine tenths seen once. This specimen consisted of CD4+ T cells from peripheral blood mononuclear cells, obtained in the second trimester of pregnancy. These receptors came from a female donor with multiple sclerosis, enrolled in a pregnancy study.

The chain couples TRBV7-9 to TRBJ2-5; TRBD2 is a possible D gene (6 bases). This CDR3 comprises 12 residues. Per the germline V gene, CDR1 is SEHNR and CDR2 is FQNEAQ (reference sequence). V was pared by 5 bases and J by 4 bases, with 8 bases between. CDR3 loop: CASSLSGETQYF. The DNA of the CDR3 is TGTGCCAGCAGCCTTAGCGGAGAGACCCAGTACTTC. Complete variable domain (other parts from reference TRBV7-9 and TRBJ2-5): DTGVSQNPRHKITKRGQNVTFRCDPISEHNRLYWYRQTLGQGPEFLTYFQNEAQLEKSRLLSDRFSAERPKGSFSTLEIQRTEQGDSAMYLCASSLSGETQYFGPGTRLLVL.

This chain connects TRBV5-1 to TRBJ2-3; D gene uncertain. V lost 3 bases and J 0 bases, leaving 11 bases between the germline ends. The CDR3 length is 15 residues. Germline V gene lookup returns CDR1 SGHRS and CDR2 YFSETQ. The CDR3 region is CASSSHTKSTDTQYF. The CDR3 DNA is TGCGCCAGCAGCTCCCATACTAAGAGCACAGATACGCAGTATTTT. Drawing the rest from reference TRBV5-1 and TRBJ2-3, the complete variable domain is KAGVTQTPRYLIKTRGQQVTLSCSPISGHRSVSWYQQTPGQGLQFLFEYFSETQRNKGNFPGRFSGRQFSNSRSEMNVSTLELGDSALYLCASSSHTKSTDTQYFGPGTRLTVL.

The chain joins TRBV30 to TRBJ1-5; 8 bases align to TRBD1. Losses at the gene ends were 3 bases for V and 7 bases for J; bases not matched to a gene: 11. Germline-derived CDR1 and CDR2 are GTSNPN and SVGIG (reference sequence). The CDR3 totals 15 residues. The CDR3 DNA sequence: TGTGCCTGGAGAAAATCAGGGGGCGTGGAACAGCCCCAGCATTTT. Its protein product is CAWRKSGGVEQPQHF.

The chain couples TRBV20-1 to TRBJ2-1; D is undetermined. This CDR3 is built from 11 residues. V was pared by 8 bases and J by 7 bases, with 12 bases between. Germline CDR1 DFQATT, CDR2 SNEGSKA (reference sequence). The CDR3 loop reads CSSRSLNEQFF. The CDR3 coding sequence is TGCAGTTCTCGGAGTCTGAATGAGCAGTTCTTC.

The rearrangement uses TRBV9 and TRBJ2-3; 15 bases align to TRBD2. Trimming at V came to 4 bases and at J to 4 bases, leaving 19 bases not matched to a gene. The CDR3 covers 21 residues. The germline gives CDR1 SGDLS, CDR2 YYNGEE. In nucleotides, the CDR3 is TGTGCCAGCAGCAGTGGCAGCCTAGGACTAGCGGGAGGGCCCTCGGCAGATACGCAGTATTTT. Translating gives CASSSGSLGLAGGPSADTQYF.

The V and J genes are TRBV2 and TRBJ2-1; D call uncertain. V was trimmed by 3 bases and J by 6 bases, leaving 18 bases between them. The length of the CDR3 is 16 residues. Germline values: CDR1 SNHLY, CDR2 FYNNEI. Here the CDR3 DNA reads TGTGCCAGCAGTGATGAGGCTATTGCTAGAGGCAATGAGCAGTTCTTC. Encoded protein: CASSDEAIARGNEQFF.

This clone was recorded a few times. V is TRBV6-5 and J is TRBJ1-3; D gene ambiguous. The length of the CDR3 is 15 residues. Germline CDR1 MNHEY, CDR2 SVGAGI. Deletions cut 6 bases from V and 4 bases from J, with 16 bases between. CDR3 sequence reads: CASRAGGSGGNTIYF. The CDR3 nucleotides read TGTGCCAGCAGGGCAGGAGGGTCGGGAGGAAACACCATATATTTT.

J is TRBJ1-6 and V is TRBV7-2; 7 nucleotides agree with TRBD1. With V trimmed by 4 bases and J by 3 bases, 6 bases remained unmatched. The CDR3 sequence is 16 residues long. In germline, CDR1 is SGHTA, CDR2 FQGNSA. The CDR3 loop reads CASSSGQTFYNSPLHF. The CDR3 DNA is TGTGCCAGCAGCTCGGGACAGACTTTCTATAATTCACCCCTCCACTTT.

This chain uses TRBV6-1 with TRBJ2-7; 8 nucleotides line up with TRBD2. Per germline, CDR1 MNHNS and CDR2 SASEGT. This CDR3 has 12 amino acids. V lost 8 bases and J lost 9; bases outside the gene matches: 9. As DNA, the CDR3 is TGTGCCAGCGGAGTAGCGGGACTAGGGCAGTACTTC. Protein product: CASGVAGLGQYF.

The genes are TRBV18 and TRBJ1-1; a weak D match, TRBD1 (6 bases). CDR3 length: 14 residues. Germline V lookup: CDR1 KGHSH, CDR2 LQKENI. The germline V and J ends were trimmed by 2 bases and 7 bases, with 14 bases remaining between them. The CDR3 DNA reads TGTGCCAGCTCACCAAGAACAGGGTTGATTGAAGCTTTCTTT. It encodes CASSPRTGLIEAFF.

The genes are TRBV6-1 and TRBJ1-1; no clear D. The CDR3 has 14 amino acids. V was cut by 6 bases and J by 4 bases, with 15 bases left in between. Looked up from germline, CDR1 is MNHNS and CDR2 is SASEGT. The CDR3 nucleotides read TGTGCCAGCAGCGAAAACGTATGGAGCACTGAAGCTTTCTTT. Translated, it gives CASSENVWSTEAFF.

The J gene is TRBJ2-5, the V gene TRBV30, with a possible D match to TRBD2 (6 bases). The germline V gene encodes CDR1 GTSNPN and CDR2 SVGIG (reference sequence). The V and J ends lost 4 bases and 3 bases respectively, with 9 bases between them. The CDR3 has 12 residues. The CDR3 here is CAWIPSEETQYF. The CDR3 nucleotides read TGTGCCTGGATACCTAGCGAAGAGACCCAGTACTTC.

The V call is TRBV4-2, the J call TRBJ2-7; TRBD1 matches 10 bases. Losses at the gene ends were 5 bases for V and 6 bases for J; bases not matched to a gene: 7. This CDR3 is built from 14 residues. CDR1 LGHNA and CDR2 YNFKEQ come from the germline V gene. Written as DNA, the CDR3 is TGTGCCAGCAGCTCCCGGGACAGGGGCGTCGAGCAGTACTTC. Translation gives CASSSRDRGVEQYF.

The chain has TRBV6-1 and TRBJ2-3; TRBD2 might be the D (5 bases). Germline values: CDR1 MNHNS, CDR2 SASEGT. V shed 1 base and J shed 3 bases, with 11 bases lying between them. This CDR3 has 15 amino acids. Here the CDR3 DNA reads TGTGCCAGCAGTGAAGTAAATCGGGGAACAGATACGCAGTATTTT. Its protein product is CASSEVNRGTDTQYF.

The chain carries TRBV27 and TRBJ2-6; tentatively, D is TRBD1 (6 bases). CDR1 is MNHEY, CDR2 SMNVEV, per germline (reference sequence). V lost 1 base and J 0 bases, leaving 16 bases between the germline ends. The CDR3 totals 19 residues. DNA for the CDR3: TGTGCCAGCAGTTTATGGCCCTATGGACAGAGCTCTGGGGCCAACGTCCTGACTTTC. This encodes CASSLWPYGQSSGANVLTF.

The chain joins TRBV4-3 to TRBJ2-7; D gene uncertain. The germline V and J ends were trimmed by 1 base and 0 bases, with 7 bases remaining between them. Germline values: CDR1 LGHNA, CDR2 YSLEER. The CDR3 is 14 amino acids. The CDR3 is CASSQASNSYEQYF. Written as DNA, the CDR3 is TGCGCCAGCAGCCAAGCTTCTAACTCCTACGAGCAGTACTTC.

V usage is TRBV7-9 and J usage is TRBJ2-1; D remains ambiguous. The CDR3 consists of 13 residues. The V end lost 0 bases, the J end lost 9 bases, and 9 bases lay between the germline ends. Germline V CDR1 and CDR2: SEHNR, FQNEAQ (reference sequence). This chain's CDR3 is CASSLAEVGEQFF. The CDR3 DNA reads as TGTGCCAGCAGCTTAGCAGAGGTGGGTGAGCAGTTCTTC. Filled out from reference TRBV7-9 and TRBJ2-1, the complete variable domain reads DTGVSQNPRHKITKRGQNVTFRCDPISEHNRLYWYRQTLGQGPEFLTYFQNEAQLEKSRLLSDRFSAERPKGSFSTLEIQRTEQGDSAMYLCASSLAEVGEQFFGPGTRLTVL.

In DNA form, the CDR3 reads TGTGCCAGCAGTTACTCCGCTCGGGTGGCTGGAAACACCATATATTTT. It yields the protein CASSYSARVAGNTIYF. The V and J genes are TRBV6-5 and TRBJ1-3; D ambiguous. Trimming took off 0 bases at V and 2 bases at J, with 11 bases between the two ends. Germline CDR1 MNHEY, CDR2 SVGAGI. CDR3 size: 16 residues.